The 2 T cell receptor beta chains given below trace back to one sample, sequenced in a study of CD4 T cells in relation to SARS-CoV-2 and coronaviruses. Unexposed donor CD4+ T cells date from about 2011-2018, before the COVID-19 pandemic. CD4+ T cells were isolated from the cells after about 11 days of culture. This table comes from immunoSEQ multiplex PCR, and its TCRdb copy is limited to in-frame clones, with some not included. The repertoire holds over 25,000 clones, with around 75% as singletons. The antigens for these receptors are not known. Input material: CD4+ T cells from PBMCs, cultured in vitro. The source of these receptors is a human donor in good health.

This chain uses TRBV13 with TRBJ2-6; D remains ambiguous. The CDR3 covers 16 residues. CDR1 PRHDT and CDR2 FYEKMQ come from the germline V gene (reference sequence). Deletions cut 1 base from V and 0 bases from J, with 7 bases between. The CDR3 DNA reads as TGTGCCAGCAGCTTAGACCGGGCCTCTGGGGCCAACGTCCTGACTTTC. This sequence encodes CASSLDRASGANVLTF.

This chain joins TRBV5-1 and TRBJ2-5; 12 nucleotides align to TRBD2. V lost 3 bases, J lost 5 bases, and 5 bases stayed unmatched. Germline loops: CDR1 SGHRS, CDR2 YFSETQ. This CDR3 is 15 amino acids long. The CDR3 spells CASSSGLAGMETQYF. The CDR3, as DNA: TGCGCCAGCAGCTCTGGACTAGCGGGGATGGAGACCCAGTACTTC.